This is a list of T cell receptor beta chains from one sample in a study of blood T cell repertoires in COVID-19. Clones were sequenced by immunoSEQ multiplex PCR, and TCRdb holds only the in-frame ones, with some missing. This sample has 23,000 or so clones; roughly 80% occur once, and the top ten carry roughly 57%. The sequencing sample was made of peripheral blood. The receptors shown here come from a woman aged 80 or over with acute or convalescent COVID-19. Both conserved end residues are part of each CDR3. Fields, in order: clone size, V gene, J gene, D gene, CDR3 protein, CDR3 DNA. A D gene is named only where the DNA matches it firmly. Only part of the rows carry a size: once, few, many, or a class if the clone is expanded.

-,TRBV11-1,TRBJ2-3,TRBD1,CASSLDREDTQYF,TGTGCCAGCAGCTTGGACAGGGAAGATACGCAGTATTTT
-,TRBV9,TRBJ2-1,TRBD1,CASSATGTGVIDEQFF,TGTGCCAGCAGCGCAACCGGGACAGGGGTGATCGATGAGCAGTTCTTC
few,TRBV15,TRBJ2-1,TRBD2,CATSRDLGLAGGTDGTRYNEQFF,TGTGCCACCAGCAGAGATCTCGGACTAGCGGGAGGAACGGACGGTACAAGGTACAATGAGCAGTTCTTC
-,TRBV9,TRBJ2-1,TRBD2,CASSLGLAGDNEQFF,TGTGCCAGCAGCTTGGGACTAGCGGGAGACAATGAGCAGTTCTTC
-,TRBV4-1,TRBJ1-1,TRBD1,CASSPDRDTEAFF,TGCGCCAGCAGCCCGGACAGGGATACTGAAGCTTTCTTT
-,TRBV5-3,TRBJ1-2,-,CARSLSSEINYGYTF,TGTGCCAGAAGCTTGTCATCGGAGATCAACTATGGCTACACCTTC
-,TRBV7-9,TRBJ2-2,-,CASSPVLTGELFF,TGTGCCAGCAGCCCCGTTCTGACCGGGGAGCTGTTTTTT
-,TRBV7-8,TRBJ1-2,TRBD1,CASSPGQGAGGYTF,TGTGCCAGCAGCCCTGGACAGGGGGCAGGTGGCTACACCTTC
few,TRBV27,TRBJ2-1,-,CASSGGLFPVGEQFF,TGTGCCAGCAGCGGTGGGCTATTCCCCGTTGGTGAGCAGTTCTTC
-,TRBV19,TRBJ2-2,TRBD2,CASSLDLRGAGELFF,TGTGCCAGTAGTCTCGACCTCCGGGGGGCCGGGGAGCTGTTTTTT
-,TRBV30,TRBJ1-3,-,CAWSKGGSGNTIYF,TGTGCCTGGAGTAAAGGCGGCTCTGGAAACACCATATATTTT
-,TRBV18,TRBJ1-5,-,CASSPELNQPQHF,TGTGCCAGCTCACCGGAGTTGAACCAGCCCCAGCATTTT
-,TRBV11-3,TRBJ2-1,TRBD1,CASSLRQGAHNEQFF,TGTGCCAGCAGCTTAAGGCAGGGGGCTCACAATGAGCAGTTCTTC
-,TRBV13,TRBJ1-1,TRBD1,CASSSNRGRVPEAFF,TGTGCCAGCAGCTCCAACAGGGGGCGCGTACCTGAAGCTTTCTTT
-,TRBV7-3,TRBJ2-2,TRBD2,CASSSRLAGATGELFF,TGTGCCAGCAGCTCTCGACTAGCGGGAGCGACCGGGGAGCTGTTTTTT
-,TRBV30,TRBJ2-7,-,CAWSVLGSSHF,TGTGCCTGGAGTGTACTGGGGAGCAGTCACTTC
few,TRBV29-1,TRBJ2-7,TRBD2,CSVLLAGKNTYEQYF,TGCAGCGTTTTACTAGCGGGGAAAAATACCTACGAGCAGTACTTC
once,TRBV7-8,TRBJ1-2,-,CASSLRSGLNYGYTF,TGTGCCAGCAGCTTAAGGTCAGGGCTGAACTATGGCTACACCTTC
-,TRBV6-1,TRBJ1-2,TRBD1,CASSEGQGNYGYTF,TGTGCCAGCAGTGAGGGACAGGGGAACTATGGCTACACCTTC
-,TRBV19,TRBJ1-4,-,CASSIRGASFGTNEKLFF,TGTGCCAGTAGTATTCGGGGGGCGTCTTTTGGAACTAATGAAAAACTGTTTTTT
-,TRBV6-5,TRBJ2-7,TRBD1,CASTTRGRSYEQYF,TGTGCCAGCACCACTAGGGGGCGCTCCTACGAGCAGTACTTC
-,TRBV9,TRBJ1-2,TRBD1,CASSVGGTGHGYTF,TGTGCCAGCAGCGTAGGGGGGACAGGGCACGGCTACACCTTC
-,TRBV24-1,TRBJ2-5,-,CATSDGRLVETQYF,TGTGCCACCAGTGATGGTAGACTGGTAGAGACCCAGTACTTC
-,TRBV18,TRBJ1-6,TRBD1,CASSPPRDSASSYNSPLHF,TGTGCCAGCTCACCACCCCGGGACAGCGCCAGCTCCTATAATTCACCCCTCCACTTT
-,TRBV19,TRBJ2-7,TRBD2,CASSPHMTSGSYEQYF,TGTGCCAGTAGTCCCCACATGACTAGCGGATCCTACGAGCAGTACTTC
-,TRBV3-1/TRBV3-2,TRBJ2-7,TRBD2,CASSQDGGDYEQYF,TGTGCCAGCAGCCAAGACGGGGGGGACTACGAGCAGTACTTC
-,TRBV4-2,TRBJ2-7,-,CASSQTSRGSYEQYF,TGTGCCAGCAGCCAAACTAGCAGAGGCTCCTACGAGCAGTACTTC
-,TRBV19,TRBJ1-1,-,CASSIRGDKTEAFF,TGTGCCAGTAGTATACGAGGGGACAAGACTGAAGCTTTCTTT
-,TRBV19,TRBJ2-5,-,CASSITTDETQYF,TGTGCCAGTAGTATAACGACAGACGAGACCCAGTACTTC
-,TRBV6-2/TRBV6-3,TRBJ2-7,TRBD1,CASSQPGQGIIEQYF,TGTGCCAGCAGCCAACCGGGACAGGGGATTATCGAGCAGTACTTC
-,TRBV5-4,TRBJ2-7,TRBD1,CASSPGQPYEQYF,TGTGCCAGCAGCCCGGGACAGCCCTACGAGCAGTACTTC
-,TRBV19,TRBJ1-5,-,CASSIVRVQPQHF,TGTGCCAGTAGTATAGTGAGGGTCCAGCCCCAGCATTTT
-,TRBV5-8,TRBJ1-5,TRBD1,CASSERQGLGNQPQHF,TGTGCCAGCAGCGAACGACAGGGACTAGGTAATCAGCCCCAGCATTTT
-,TRBV11-2,TRBJ1-2,-,CASSHLEGVRFRHGYTF,TGTGCCAGCAGCCATCTAGAGGGGGTCCGCTTTCGGCATGGCTACACCTTC
few,TRBV7-9,TRBJ2-1,TRBD2,CASRKSSGGNEQFF,TGTGCCAGCAGAAAGTCTAGCGGGGGCAATGAGCAGTTCTTC
-,TRBV9,TRBJ2-1,TRBD2,CASSVALAGGPDEQFF,TGTGCCAGCAGCGTAGCGTTAGCGGGAGGGCCGGATGAGCAGTTCTTC
-,TRBV27,TRBJ1-5,-,CASSLSSFSNQPQHF,TGTGCCAGCAGTTTATCGTCCTTTAGCAATCAGCCCCAGCATTTT
-,TRBV5-1,TRBJ1-6,TRBD1,CASSTAGQGNNSPLHF,TGCGCCAGCAGCACCGCGGGACAGGGGAATAATTCACCCCTCCACTTT
-,TRBV11-2,TRBJ1-3,TRBD1,CASSLGRDRVLDTIYF,TGTGCCAGCAGCTTAGGCCGGGACAGGGTGCTTGACACCATATATTTT
-,TRBV15,TRBJ2-2,TRBD1,CATSRERGTVTGELFF,TGTGCCACCAGCAGAGAAAGGGGGACAGTAACCGGGGAGCTGTTTTTT
-,TRBV30,TRBJ1-2,-,CAWSVPGRAYGYTF,TGTGCCTGGAGTGTACCAGGCAGGGCCTATGGCTACACCTTC